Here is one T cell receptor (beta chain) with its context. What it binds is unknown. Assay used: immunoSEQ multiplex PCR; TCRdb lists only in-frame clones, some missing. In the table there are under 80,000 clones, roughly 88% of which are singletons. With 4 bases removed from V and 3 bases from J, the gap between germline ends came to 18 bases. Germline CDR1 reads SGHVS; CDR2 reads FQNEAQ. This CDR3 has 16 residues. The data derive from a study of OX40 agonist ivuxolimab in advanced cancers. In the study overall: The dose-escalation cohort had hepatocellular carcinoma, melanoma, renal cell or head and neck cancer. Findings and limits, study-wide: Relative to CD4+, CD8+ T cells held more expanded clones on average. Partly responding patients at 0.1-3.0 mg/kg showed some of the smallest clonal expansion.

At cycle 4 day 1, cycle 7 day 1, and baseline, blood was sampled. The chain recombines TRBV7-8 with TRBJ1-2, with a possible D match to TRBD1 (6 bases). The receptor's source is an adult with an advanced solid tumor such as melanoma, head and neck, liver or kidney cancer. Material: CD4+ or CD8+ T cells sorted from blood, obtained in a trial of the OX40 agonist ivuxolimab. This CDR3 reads CASSSEGGTNHYGYTF. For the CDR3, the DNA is TGTGCCAGCAGCTCCGAGGGGGGAACCAACCACTATGGCTACACCTTC.